These 21 T cell receptor beta chains originate from one sample sequenced in a study of cytomegalovirus exposure and HLA in healthy donors. PCR amplification relied on 60 Vbeta primers (plus 13 Jbeta primers). Clones were read by immunoSEQ multiplex PCR, and TCRdb kept only the in-frame ones, dropping some. Of approximately 140,000 clones listed, more than 60% were seen once; the top ten hold 2.5% to 3%. The sequencing input was PBMCs. These receptors all come from a male donor in good health and CMV-seronegative.

This chain uses TRBV7-3 with TRBJ2-1; possible D gene TRBD2, 6 bases. The CDR3 runs to 17 residues. CDR1 SGHTA and CDR2 FQGTGA come from the germline V gene. The germline V and J ends were trimmed by 5 bases and 3 bases, with 20 bases remaining between them. CDR3 residues: CASSRWGDAGGYNEQFF. DNA for the CDR3: TGTGCCAGCAGCCGCTGGGGGGACGCCGGGGGCTACAATGAGCAGTTCTTC.

This clone was counted a few times. This rearrangement joins TRBV30 to TRBJ1-6; D may be TRBD1 (5 bases). This CDR3 is built from 15 residues. Trimming removed 3 bases from V and 9 bases from J, with 18 bases in between. Looked up from germline, CDR1 is GTSNPN and CDR2 is SVGIG (reference sequence). CDR3 DNA: TGTGCCTGGAGCCCTAAGGGGACCGGGGGTTCACCCCTCCACTTT. The encoded protein is CAWSPKGTGGSPLHF.

The chain links TRBV5-4 to TRBJ1-1; D gene uncertain. The V and J ends lost 0 bases and 8 bases respectively, with 8 bases between them. CDR1 and CDR2 from the germline V gene are SGHNT and YYREEE (reference sequence). The CDR3 loop spans 12 amino acids. CDR3 amino acids: CASSLAAREAFF. CDR3 sequence (DNA): TGTGCCAGCAGCTTGGCCGCCAGAGAAGCTTTCTTT.

This clone was seen only a few times. This rearrangement joins TRBV7-9 to TRBJ2-5; tentatively, D is TRBD2 (7 bases). This CDR3 region has 15 residues. Trimming took 4 bases from V and 3 from J, leaving 15 bases between them. CDR1 SEHNR and CDR2 FQNEAQ come from the germline V gene (reference sequence). CDR3 coding DNA: TGTGCCAGCAGCTCATCGGGGGGCAAGAAAGAGACCCAGTACTTC. Residues: CASSSSGGKKETQYF.

This clone was observed a handful of times. This chain uses TRBV29-1 with TRBJ1-5, with a weak D call TRBD1 (6 bases). Germline CDR1 is SQVTM and CDR2 is ANQGSEA. The CDR3 spans 13 residues. Trimming removed 6 bases at V and 2 bases at J, with 11 bases between. CDR3 loop: CSVGDNRNQPQHF. CDR3 nucleotides: TGCAGCGTAGGGGACAATCGCAATCAGCCCCAGCATTTT.

The CDR3 loop is CASSISGRGQETQYF. The CDR3 coding sequence is TGTGCCAGCAGTATTAGCGGGAGGGGGCAAGAGACCCAGTACTTC. The chain uses TRBV28 and TRBJ2-5; 11 nucleotides match TRBD2. Unmatched junction bases numbered 4, after V lost 5 bases and J lost 2 bases. CDR1 and CDR2 (germline): MDHEN, SYDVKM. The CDR3 extends over 15 amino acids.

This clone occurred once. The V call is TRBV5-1, the J call TRBJ1-1; 8 bases map to TRBD1. Germline V gives CDR1 SGHRS, CDR2 YFSETQ. Unmatched junction bases numbered 3, after V lost 4 bases and J lost 1 base. The CDR3 totals 14 residues. CDR3 nucleotide sequence: TGCGCCAGCAGCAGAGGGACAGGGAACACTGAAGCTTTCTTT. This encodes CASSRGTGNTEAFF.

This chain's CDR3 is CASSVAWASGGAIQETQYF. CDR3 bases: TGTGCCAGCAGCGTAGCATGGGCTAGCGGGGGGGCCATCCAAGAGACCCAGTACTTC. This chain joins TRBV9 and TRBJ2-5; 12 nucleotides align to TRBD2. From germline, CDR1 is SGDLS and CDR2 YYNGEE. Trimming took 0 bases from V and 1 from J; bases not matched to a gene: 10. The CDR3 has 19 residues. The full variable domain, in which reference TRBV9 and TRBJ2-5 provide the parts outside the CDR3, is DSGVTQTPKHLITATGQRVTLRCSPRSGDLSVYWYQQSLDQGLQFLIQYYNGEERAKGNILERFSAQQFPDLHSELNLSSLELGDSALYFCASSVAWASGGAIQETQYFGPGTRLLVL.

The chain employs TRBV5-1 and TRBJ1-1; D perhaps matches TRBD1 (5 bases). This CDR3 has 14 amino acids. Germline loops: CDR1 SGHRS, CDR2 YFSETQ. V lost 4 bases to trimming and J lost 1 base, with 11 bases between them. CDR3 in amino acids: CASSPPTANTEAFF. The CDR3 nucleotides read TGCGCCAGCAGCCCGCCGACAGCGAACACTGAAGCTTTCTTT.

The chain carries TRBV7-8 and TRBJ1-1; perhaps TRBD1 as D (5 bases). V dropped 1 base and J dropped 4 bases, with 16 bases sitting between them. The CDR3 is made up of 16 amino acids. Germline assignment: CDR1 SGHVS and CDR2 FQNEAQ. The CDR3 loop reads CASSLVGATESTEAFF. DNA of the CDR3: TGTGCCAGCAGCTTAGTAGGGGCGACCGAAAGCACTGAAGCTTTCTTT.

The chain has TRBV7-6 and TRBJ2-1, with TRBD2 identical over 8 bases. J gave up 10 bases and V 1 base, and 6 bases lay outside the gene matches. CDR1 and CDR2 (germline): SGHVS, FNYEAQ. The CDR3 is made up of 14 amino acids. The CDR3 loop reads CASSLVVAGGEQFF. The CDR3 nucleotides read TGTGCCAGCAGCTTAGTTGTCGCGGGGGGAGAGCAGTTCTTC.

In this sample, this clone turned up once. V gene TRBV5-3 combines with J gene TRBJ1-5; no firm D call. TRBV5-3 is reported as an ORF; its role is uncertain. V was pared by 4 bases and J by 0 bases, with 11 bases between. The CDR3 loop spans 15 amino acids. CDR3 DNA: TGTGCCAGAAGCGCGCGGCACTATAGCAATCAGCCCCAGCATTTT. Its translation: CARSARHYSNQPQHF.

The chain carries TRBV6-1 and TRBJ2-1, with TRBD2 identical over 12 bases. Per germline, CDR1 MNHNS and CDR2 SASEGT. Germline trimming cut 4 bases from V and 4 bases from J; bases unmatched to any gene: 5. CDR3 length equals 16 residues. CDR3 protein: CASSVLAGGGYNEQFF. The CDR3 nucleotides are TGTGCCAGCAGTGTTCTAGCGGGAGGGGGTTACAATGAGCAGTTCTTC.

The chain uses TRBV6-1 and TRBJ1-1; D unclear. The CDR3 length is 10 residues. V lost 7 bases, J lost 5 bases, and 5 bases lay in between. Per germline, CDR1 MNHNS and CDR2 SASEGT. Here the CDR3 DNA reads TGTGCCAGCATCGGGACTGAAGCTTTCTTT. Translating it yields CASIGTEAFF.

CDR3 residues: CASSLDGDSGNTIYF. Written as DNA, the CDR3 is TGTGCCAGCAGCCTGGACGGGGACTCTGGAAACACCATATATTTT. The gene calls are TRBV5-5 and TRBJ1-3; D remains ambiguous. Germline CDR1 reads SGHKS; CDR2 reads YYEKEE (reference sequence). V was shortened by 4 bases and J by 0 bases, with 11 bases between the two germline ends. CDR3 size: 15 residues.

This clone was counted a single time. The chain couples TRBV27 to TRBJ2-7, with 10 bases identical to TRBD2. CDR1 is MNHEY and CDR2 is SMNVEV in the germline V gene (reference sequence). The CDR3 has 17 residues. The V segment lost 3 bases and the J segment 3 bases; nucleotides outside the gene matches: 11. This CDR3 reads CASSFGRRASGSYEQYF. CDR3 DNA sequence: TGTGCCAGCAGTTTTGGCCGGAGGGCTAGCGGGAGCTACGAGCAGTACTTC.

With respect to this clone: At one boundary the junction diverges from the germline segment, which might be a read error. The V and J genes are TRBV6-1 and TRBJ2-5, with D perhaps TRBD2 (6 bases). The CDR3 consists of 13 residues. CDR1 MNHNS and CDR2 SASEGT come from the germline V gene. The CDR3 spells CASSEVGGEAQYF. CDR3 DNA sequence: TGTGCCAGCAGTGAAGTGGGGGGAGAGGCCCAGTACTTC.

The CDR3 loop reads CASSQAGGYGYTF. The CDR3 nucleotides are TGTGCCAGCAGCCAAGCGGGGGGCTATGGCTACACCTTC. The genes are TRBV4-2 and TRBJ1-2, with D maybe TRBD1 (5 bases). The V gene lost 1 base and the J gene lost 4 bases, with 7 bases spanning the gap. The germline gives CDR1 LGHNA, CDR2 YNFKEQ. This CDR3 region has 13 residues.

This clone appeared once. The chain couples TRBV5-1 to TRBJ2-3; D perhaps matches TRBD1 (6 bases). The germline CDR1 and CDR2 sequences are SGHRS and YFSETQ. V was cut by 3 bases and J by 2 bases, with 31 bases left in between. The CDR3 is 21 amino acids. The CDR3 loop reads CASSYPLTGTPDLIDTDTQYF. In nucleotides, the CDR3 is TGCGCCAGCAGCTACCCTCTTACCGGGACACCAGACCTTATCGACACAGATACGCAGTATTTT.

The V call is TRBV12-5, the J call TRBJ2-3, with 9 nucleotides matching TRBD2. The CDR3 has 17 amino acids. With V trimmed by 2 bases and J by 0 bases, 6 bases remained unmatched. The V gene's germline CDR1 is LGHNT and CDR2 FRNRAP. CDR3 region: CASGLQRGAFSTDTQYF. CDR3 sequence (DNA): TGTGCTAGTGGTTTGCAGCGGGGGGCTTTTAGCACAGATACGCAGTATTTT.

This clone was counted once. The chain recombines TRBV19 with TRBJ1-2, with TRBD1 matching 7 bases. V trimming: 5 bases; J trimming: 4 bases; junction bases outside the gene matches: 7. This CDR3 has 14 residues. The germline CDR1 and CDR2 sequences are LNHDA and SQIVND (reference sequence). The CDR3 sequence is CASSVQGVPYGYTF. The CDR3 DNA follows: TGTGCCAGTAGTGTCCAGGGGGTCCCCTATGGCTACACCTTC.